The clone carrying this TCR beta chain appeared a few times. This specimen comes from a study of tumor and adjacent non-tumor tissue in lung cancer. Study details: The patients, around 11 men and roughly 5 women, were roughly 30 to 76 with stage I to III disease.

The V and J ends lost 1 base and 0 bases respectively, with 12 bases between them. The CDR3 runs to 17 residues. CDR1 is SEHNR and CDR2 is FQNEAQ in the germline V gene (reference sequence). This sample's RNA came from whole unsorted tissue. Distant lung tissue was collected more than 3 cm away from the tumor edge. TCRbeta libraries were built with three rounds of nested PCR, modified from ARM-PCR. TCRdb passed the multiplex PCR reads through MiXCR, listing each CDR3 protein once. This sample has about 75,000 distinct CDR3 sequences, with about two thirds found just once. This sequence joins TRBV7-9 and TRBJ2-2; D possibly corresponds to TRBD1 (6 bases). This TCR came from a woman in her forties or fifties with non-small cell lung cancer. Material: distant non-tumor lung tissue. The CDR3 coding sequence is TGTGCCAGCAGCTTAGTGGTGGGGACAACGAACACCGGGGAGCTGTTTTTT. This gives the protein CASSLVVGTTNTGELFF.